These T cell receptor beta chains were read from a single sample in a study of blood T cell repertoires in COVID-19. Some clones are missing from TCRdb's copy, which holds only in-frame ones; the method was immunoSEQ multiplex PCR. The sample has about 150,000 clones, 75% to 90% seen once. The specimen was peripheral blood. These receptor sequences come from a human donor in a cohort sampled during active COVID-19. CDR3s include the opening cysteine and the closing phenylalanine or tryptophan. A D gene is named only where the DNA matches it firmly. The size entry is marked missing in some rows and otherwise reads once, few, many or a size class.

cdr3_length	d_call	clone_size	v_call	j_call	cdr3_nt	cdr3_aa
15	TRBD1	NA	TRBV19	TRBJ1-5	TGTGCCAGTAAGTTGGGACAGAAAGACAATCAGCCCCAGCATTTT	CASKLGQKDNQPQHF
16	TRBD2	once	TRBV3-1/TRBV3-2	TRBJ2-1	TGTGCCAGCAGCCCGACTAGCGGGGGGGAGTACAATGAGCAGTTCTTC	CASSPTSGGEYNEQFF
12	NA	NA	TRBV5-6	TRBJ2-5	TGTGCCAGCAGCTTGGGCCAGGAGACCCAGTACTTC	CASSLGQETQYF
15	NA	once	TRBV3-1/TRBV3-2	TRBJ1-4	TGTGCCAGCAGCCACTGGCGGGCAGGGGACGAAAAACTGTTTTTT	CASSHWRAGDEKLFF
14	TRBD1	NA	TRBV4-3	TRBJ1-2	TGCGCCAGCAGCCAACCCGGGACAGGGGAAGGCTACACCTTC	CASSQPGTGEGYTF
16	NA	NA	TRBV7-2	TRBJ1-3	TGTGCCAGCAGCTTAACAGGGTCCTCCTCTGGAAACACCATATATTTT	CASSLTGSSSGNTIYF
12	NA	NA	TRBV12-3/TRBV12-4	TRBJ1-3	TGTGCCAGCAGTTTGTCGGGAAACACCATATATTTT	CASSLSGNTIYF
13	NA	NA	TRBV5-4	TRBJ1-1	TGTGCCAGCAGCTTCGGAGGGCAGGGAGAAGCTTTCTTT	CASSFGGQGEAFF
16	TRBD1	NA	TRBV7-8	TRBJ2-3	TGTGCCAGCAGCCCTGCCGGGACAGGGAGCACAGATACGCAGTATTTT	CASSPAGTGSTDTQYF
17	NA	NA	TRBV5-4	TRBJ2-1	TGTGCCAGCAGCTTGGGTGGACAGGCGGGGTATAAGAATGAGCAGTTCTTC	CASSLGGQAGYKNEQFF
16	TRBD2	NA	TRBV9	TRBJ2-5	TGTGCCAGCAGCTTTAGCAGCGGGAGAGGCCAAGAGACCCAGTACTTC	CASSFSSGRGQETQYF
14	NA	once	TRBV28	TRBJ1-5	TGTGCCAGCAGTTCGAACACCATCAATCAGCCCCAGCATTTT	CASSSNTINQPQHF
14	NA	NA	TRBV18	TRBJ1-5	TGTGCCAGCTCAACTCAGGGCAGCAATCAGCCCCAGCATTTT	CASSTQGSNQPQHF
11	NA	NA	TRBV29-1	TRBJ1-1	TGCAGCGTCAAGGGGGGGACTGAAGCTTTCTTT	CSVKGGTEAFF
19	NA	NA	TRBV7-9	TRBJ1-1	TGTGCCAGCAGCTTAGTCCGCTCTTTCAGACGGGAATTGAACACTGAAGCTTTCTTT	CASSLVRSFRRELNTEAFF
16	TRBD2	NA	TRBV11-3	TRBJ2-1	TGTGCCAGCAGCTTAGATAGCGGGAGGGCCGAAAATGAGCAGTTCTTC	CASSLDSGRAENEQFF
13	NA	few	TRBV6-2/TRBV6-3	TRBJ2-2	TGTGCCAGCAGTTACAGGGAGGCCGGGGAGCTGTTTTTT	CASSYREAGELFF
18	TRBD1	few	TRBV7-9	TRBJ2-2	TGTGCCAGCAGCTTATTTTTCAGACAGGGGGAAGTCGGCGGGGAGCTGTTTTTT	CASSLFFRQGEVGGELFF
13	NA	once	TRBV6-5	TRBJ1-1	TGTGCCAGCAGTTCAGACTCCCTCACTGAAGCTTTCTTT	CASSSDSLTEAFF
16	NA	NA	TRBV16	TRBJ1-5	TGTGCCAGCAGCCTAAGGGTAGGGGCTAGCAATCAGCCCCAGCATTTT	CASSLRVGASNQPQHF
14	TRBD2	NA	TRBV5-1	TRBJ2-7	TGCGCCAGCAGCAACACTAGCGGGGGGTACGAGCAGTACTTC	CASSNTSGGYEQYF
14	NA	few	TRBV7-9	TRBJ1-1	TGTGCCAGCAGCTACTACAGGACGAACACTGAAGCTTTCTTT	CASSYYRTNTEAFF
16	TRBD1	once	TRBV27	TRBJ1-4	TGTGCCAGCACCCCGCAGACCGGGACAGGGGGTGAAAAACTGTTTTTT	CASTPQTGTGGEKLFF
13	NA	NA	TRBV7-2	TRBJ1-4	TGTGCCAGCAGCTTAGCGGGCGATGAAAAACTGTTTTTT	CASSLAGDEKLFF
15	NA	NA	TRBV5-1	TRBJ1-2	TGCGCCAGCAGCTTGGGGGATCAGGGTTGGTATGGCTACACCTTC	CASSLGDQGWYGYTF
14	TRBD1	NA	TRBV7-9	TRBJ1-2	TGTGCCAGCAGCTTATTACAGGGGGCATCGGGCTACACCTTC	CASSLLQGASGYTF
13	TRBD1	NA	TRBV5-1	TRBJ1-4	TGCGCCAGCAGCTTGGCAGGGGGAGAAAAACTGTTTTTT	CASSLAGGEKLFF
13	NA	NA	TRBV27	TRBJ1-6	TGTGCCAGCAGGAGAGAGTATAATTCACCCCTCCACTTT	CASRREYNSPLHF
16	TRBD2	NA	TRBV27	TRBJ2-7	TGTGCCAGCAGTCGGAGGTCGCTAGCGGGGTCCTACGAGCAGTACTTC	CASSRRSLAGSYEQYF
18	TRBD2	NA	TRBV3-1/TRBV3-2	TRBJ2-1	TGTGCCAGCAGCCGCAGATGGACCGGGACTAGCAGACACAATGAGCAGTTCTTC	CASSRRWTGTSRHNEQFF
16	TRBD2	few	TRBV29-1	TRBJ2-1	TGCAGCGTTTTAAGGGTGGGAACGGGGGGATACAATGAGCAGTTCTTC	CSVLRVGTGGYNEQFF
14	NA	NA	TRBV5-5	TRBJ1-5	TGTGCCAGCAGCTCCTCAGGGTACAATCAGCCCCAGCATTTT	CASSSSGYNQPQHF
14	NA	NA	TRBV6-5	TRBJ1-1	TGTGCCAGCAGTCGCCGGAAGGGGCTCACTGAAGCTTTCTTT	CASSRRKGLTEAFF
17	TRBD2	NA	TRBV27	TRBJ2-5	TGTGCCAGCAGTTTATTGGGGCTTAAGCGGGAACAAGAGACCCAGTACTTC	CASSLLGLKREQETQYF
12	NA	few	TRBV7-2	TRBJ1-2	TGTGCCAGCAGCCCCAATAGCCATGGCTACACCTTC	CASSPNSHGYTF
15	NA	NA	TRBV11-1	TRBJ2-1	TGTGCCAGCAGCCCATTACGGGGGGCCCGCAATGAGCAGTTCTTC	CASSPLRGARNEQFF
15	TRBD1	NA	TRBV5-8	TRBJ2-5	TGTGCCAGCAGCTCGGGGACAGGCAACCAAGAGACCCAGTACTTC	CASSSGTGNQETQYF
16	TRBD1	NA	TRBV7-6	TRBJ2-1	TGTGCCAGCAGCTTAGCGCCGGGACAGGGAACGCATGAGCAGTTCTTC	CASSLAPGQGTHEQFF
15	TRBD1	NA	TRBV5-1	TRBJ1-3	TGCGCCAGCAGCCAAACGGGACAGGCCGGAAACACCATATATTTT	CASSQTGQAGNTIYF
14	NA	NA	TRBV6-5	TRBJ1-2	TGTGCCAGCAGTTACTCCCGGGGAGTAGATGGCTACACCTTC	CASSYSRGVDGYTF
16	NA	NA	TRBV5-1	TRBJ2-1	TGCGCCAGCACCACCGTCCTGGCGGGTGGAATTGATGAGCAGTTCTTC	CASTTVLAGGIDEQFF